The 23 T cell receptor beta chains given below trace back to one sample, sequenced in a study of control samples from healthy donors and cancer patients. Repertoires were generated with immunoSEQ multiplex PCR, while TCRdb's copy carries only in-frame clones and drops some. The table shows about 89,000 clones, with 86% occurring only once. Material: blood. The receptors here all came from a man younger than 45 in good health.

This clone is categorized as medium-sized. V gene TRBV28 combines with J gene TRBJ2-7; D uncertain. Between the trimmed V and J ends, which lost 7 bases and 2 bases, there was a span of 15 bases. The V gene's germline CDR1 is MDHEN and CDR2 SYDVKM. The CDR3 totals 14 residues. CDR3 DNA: TGTGCCAGCAATTGGGTACAGAGTACCTACGAGCAGTACTTC. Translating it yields CASNWVQSTYEQYF.

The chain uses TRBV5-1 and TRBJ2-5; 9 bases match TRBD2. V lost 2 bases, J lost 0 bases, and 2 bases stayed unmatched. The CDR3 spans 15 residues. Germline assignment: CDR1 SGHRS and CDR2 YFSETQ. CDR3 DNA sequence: TGCGCCAGCAGCTTTAGCGGGGGTTACCAAGAGACCCAGTACTTC. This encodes CASSFSGGYQETQYF.

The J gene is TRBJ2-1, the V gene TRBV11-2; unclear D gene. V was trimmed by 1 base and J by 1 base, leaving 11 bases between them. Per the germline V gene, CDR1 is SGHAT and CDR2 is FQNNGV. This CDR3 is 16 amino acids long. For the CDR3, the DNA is TGTGCCAGCAGCTTAGGGGCGGACCCTTCCTACAATGAGCAGTTCTTC. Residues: CASSLGADPSYNEQFF.

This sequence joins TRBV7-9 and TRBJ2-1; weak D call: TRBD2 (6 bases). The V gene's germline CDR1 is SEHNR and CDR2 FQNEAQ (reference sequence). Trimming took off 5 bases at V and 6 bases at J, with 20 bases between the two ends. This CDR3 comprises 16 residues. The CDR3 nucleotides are TGTGCCAGCAGCCCCCCCGGCTTAGCGGCCCCCAATGAGCAGTTCTTC. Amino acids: CASSPPGLAAPNEQFF. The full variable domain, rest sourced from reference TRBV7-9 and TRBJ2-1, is DTGVSQNPRHKITKRGQNVTFRCDPISEHNRLYWYRQTLGQGPEFLTYFQNEAQLEKSRLLSDRFSAERPKGSFSTLEIQRTEQGDSAMYLCASSPPGLAAPNEQFFGPGTRLTVL.

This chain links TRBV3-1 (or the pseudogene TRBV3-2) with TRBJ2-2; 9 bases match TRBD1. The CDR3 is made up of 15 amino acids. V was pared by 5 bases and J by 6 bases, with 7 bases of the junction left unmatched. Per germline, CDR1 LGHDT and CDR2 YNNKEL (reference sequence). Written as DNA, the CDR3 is TGTGCCAGCAGCACCGGGACAGGGATGGCCGGGGAGCTGTTTTTT. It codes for CASSTGTGMAGELFF.

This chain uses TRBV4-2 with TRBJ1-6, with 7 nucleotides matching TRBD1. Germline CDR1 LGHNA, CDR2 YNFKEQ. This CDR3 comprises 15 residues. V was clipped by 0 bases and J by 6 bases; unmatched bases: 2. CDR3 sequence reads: CASSQEGTANSPLHF. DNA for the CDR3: TGTGCCAGCAGCCAAGAGGGGACAGCTAATTCACCCCTCCACTTT.

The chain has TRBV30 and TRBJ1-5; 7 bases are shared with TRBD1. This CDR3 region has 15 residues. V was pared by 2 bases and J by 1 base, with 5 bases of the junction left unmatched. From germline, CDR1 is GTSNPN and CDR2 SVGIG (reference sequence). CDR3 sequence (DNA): TGTGCCTGGAGTAGAGAGGGGGCGAGCAATCAGCCCCAGCATTTT. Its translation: CAWSREGASNQPQHF. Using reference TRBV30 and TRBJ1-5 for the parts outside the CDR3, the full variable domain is SQTIHQWPATLVQPVGSPLSLECTVEGTSNPNLYWYRQAAGRGLQLLFYSVGIGQISSEVPQNLSASRPQDRQFILSSKKLLLSDSGFYLCAWSREGASNQPQHFGDGTRLSIL.

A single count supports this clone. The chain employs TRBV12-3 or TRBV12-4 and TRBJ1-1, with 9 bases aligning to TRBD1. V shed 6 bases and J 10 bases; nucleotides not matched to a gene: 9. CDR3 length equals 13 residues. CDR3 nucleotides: TGTGCCAGCAGCCCGGACAGGGGTCAAGGAGCTTTCTTT. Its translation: CASSPDRGQGAFF.

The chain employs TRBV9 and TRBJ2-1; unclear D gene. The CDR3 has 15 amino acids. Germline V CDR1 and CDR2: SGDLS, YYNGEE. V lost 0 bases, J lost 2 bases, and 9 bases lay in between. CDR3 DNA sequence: TGTGCCAGCAGCGTAGGGCTAGGGACCTACAATGAGCAGTTCTTC. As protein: CASSVGLGTYNEQFF.

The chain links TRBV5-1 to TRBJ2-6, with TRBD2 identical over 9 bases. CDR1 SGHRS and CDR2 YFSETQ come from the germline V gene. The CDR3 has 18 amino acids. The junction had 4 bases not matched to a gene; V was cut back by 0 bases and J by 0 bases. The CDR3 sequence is CASSLASGGISGANVLTF. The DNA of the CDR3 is TGCGCCAGCAGCTTGGCCAGCGGGGGGATCTCTGGGGCCAACGTCCTGACTTTC.

The CDR3 DNA reads as TGTGCCAGCAGCTCCGGGACACGGGGAAACTCTGGAAACACCATATATTTT. It is translated as CASSSGTRGNSGNTIYF. V usage is TRBV5-6 and J usage is TRBJ1-3; maybe TRBD1 (6 bases). In germline, CDR1 is SGHDT, CDR2 YYEEEE. This CDR3 contains 17 residues. Trimming left V 3 bases short and J 0 bases short, with 16 bases between.

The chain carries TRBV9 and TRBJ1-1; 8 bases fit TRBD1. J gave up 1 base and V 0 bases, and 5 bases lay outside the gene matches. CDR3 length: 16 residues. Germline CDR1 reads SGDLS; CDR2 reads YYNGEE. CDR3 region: CASSVEQGAGNTEAFF. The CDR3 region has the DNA TGTGCCAGCAGCGTAGAGCAGGGGGCGGGGAACACTGAAGCTTTCTTT.

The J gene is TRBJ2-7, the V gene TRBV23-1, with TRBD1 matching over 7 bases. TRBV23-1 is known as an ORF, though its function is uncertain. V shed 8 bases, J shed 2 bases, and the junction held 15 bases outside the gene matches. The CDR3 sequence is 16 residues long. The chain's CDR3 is CASGPRDSLDPYEQYV. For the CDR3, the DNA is TGCGCCAGCGGGCCCCGGGACAGCTTAGATCCCTACGAGCAGTACGTC.

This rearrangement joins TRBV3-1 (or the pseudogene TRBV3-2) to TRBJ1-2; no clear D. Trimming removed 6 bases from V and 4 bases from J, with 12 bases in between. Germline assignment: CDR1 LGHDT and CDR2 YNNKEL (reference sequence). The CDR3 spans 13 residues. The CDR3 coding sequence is TGTGCCAGCAGGCCAAGTTCCTCCTATGGCTACACCTTC. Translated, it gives CASRPSSSYGYTF.

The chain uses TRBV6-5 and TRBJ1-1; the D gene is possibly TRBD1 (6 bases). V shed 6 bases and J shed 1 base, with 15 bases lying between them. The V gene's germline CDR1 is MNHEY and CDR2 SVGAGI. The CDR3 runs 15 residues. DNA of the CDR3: TGTGCCAGCAGCTTGAACAGGGAGGGGAACACTGAAGCTTTCTTT. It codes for CASSLNREGNTEAFF.

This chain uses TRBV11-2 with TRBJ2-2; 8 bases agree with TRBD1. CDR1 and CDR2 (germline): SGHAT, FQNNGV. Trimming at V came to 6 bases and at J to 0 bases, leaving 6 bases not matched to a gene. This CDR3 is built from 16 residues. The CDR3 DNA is TGTGCCAGCAGGAACCACAGGGGGGCGAACACCGGGGAGCTGTTTTTT. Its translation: CASRNHRGANTGELFF.

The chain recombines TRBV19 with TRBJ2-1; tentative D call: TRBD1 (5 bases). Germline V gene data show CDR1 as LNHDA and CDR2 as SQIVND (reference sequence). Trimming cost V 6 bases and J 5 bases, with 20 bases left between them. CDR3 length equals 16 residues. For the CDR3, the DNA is TGTGCCAGTAGCCTGAAGCAGGGTAATTTACACAATGAGCAGTTCTTC. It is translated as CASSLKQGNLHNEQFF.

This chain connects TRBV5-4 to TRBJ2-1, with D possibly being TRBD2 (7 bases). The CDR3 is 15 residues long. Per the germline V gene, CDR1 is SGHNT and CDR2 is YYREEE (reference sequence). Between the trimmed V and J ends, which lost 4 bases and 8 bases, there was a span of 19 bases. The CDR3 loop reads CASSDGGGGVHEQFF. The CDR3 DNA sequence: TGTGCCAGCAGCGACGGAGGGGGGGGCGTTCATGAGCAGTTCTTC.

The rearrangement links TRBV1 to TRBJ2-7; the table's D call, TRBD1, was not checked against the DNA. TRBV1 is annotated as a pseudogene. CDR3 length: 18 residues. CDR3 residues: CTSSRTWGRTGATYEQYV. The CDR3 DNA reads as TGCACCAGCAGCCGTACGTGGGGTAGGACAGGGGCTACCTACGAGCAGTACGTC.

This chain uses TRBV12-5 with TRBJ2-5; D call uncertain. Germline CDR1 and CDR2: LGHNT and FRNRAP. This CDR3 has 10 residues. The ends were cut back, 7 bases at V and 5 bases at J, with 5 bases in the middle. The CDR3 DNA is TGTGCTAGTGCTTCCGAGACCCAGTACTTC. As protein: CASASETQYF.

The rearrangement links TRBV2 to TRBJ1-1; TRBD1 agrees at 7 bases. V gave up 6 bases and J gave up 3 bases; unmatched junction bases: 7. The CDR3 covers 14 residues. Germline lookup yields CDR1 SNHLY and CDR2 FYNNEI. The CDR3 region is CASSLGGGHTEAFF. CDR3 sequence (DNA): TGTGCCAGCAGCCTCGGAGGGGGCCACACTGAAGCTTTCTTT. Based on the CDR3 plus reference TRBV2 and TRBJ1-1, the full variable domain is EPEVTQTPSHQVTQMGQEVILRCVPISNHLYFYWYRQILGQKVEFLVSFYNNEISEKSEIFDDQFSVERPDGSNFTLKIRSTKLEDSAMYFCASSLGGGHTEAFFGQGTRLTVV.

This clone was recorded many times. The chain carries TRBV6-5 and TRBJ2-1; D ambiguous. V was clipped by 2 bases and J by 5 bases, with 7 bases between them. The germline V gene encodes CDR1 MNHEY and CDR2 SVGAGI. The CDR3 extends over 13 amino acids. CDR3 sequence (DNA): TGTGCCAGCAGTTACGGCGCGAACAATGAGCAGTTCTTC. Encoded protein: CASSYGANNEQFF.

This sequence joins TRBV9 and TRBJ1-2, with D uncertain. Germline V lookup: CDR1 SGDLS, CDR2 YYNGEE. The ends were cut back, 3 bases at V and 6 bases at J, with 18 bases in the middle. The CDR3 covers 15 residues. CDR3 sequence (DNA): TGTGCCAGCAGCGCCGGCCGATGGGGATGGGATGGCTACACCTTC. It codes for CASSAGRWGWDGYTF.